Each of the 3 T cell receptor beta chains below was sequenced from the same sample in a study of T-cell reconstitution after alpha-beta-depleted transplantation in children. Broader study findings: At around two months after transplant, the alpha-beta T cells were reportedly derived from several hundred expanded clones that came from non-depleted graft cells.

No antigen has been assigned to these receptors. Unique molecular identifiers were built into the TCRbeta library. A single record per CDR3 protein comes from TCRdb applying MiXCR to the PCR reads. The table includes approximately 32,000 distinct CDR3 sequences, about 6% detected once. Specimen: peripheral blood, collected 60 days after TCRalphabeta/CD19-depleted stem cell transplant. These receptors were collected from a child under two years old who had a stem cell transplant for acute myeloid leukemia, so the T cells may come from the graft donor.

There are many counts of this clonotype. This sequence joins TRBV5-1 and TRBJ1-4; no reliable D call. Trimming took 1 base from V and 3 from J, leaving 13 bases between them. The CDR3 is 16 amino acids. Germline CDR1 and CDR2: SGHRS and YFSETQ. In nucleotides, the CDR3 is TGCGCCAGCAGCTTGCAACGATCCGGTCCTAATGAAAAACTGTTTTTT. Encoded protein: CASSLQRSGPNEKLFF.

This clonotype was recorded at least ten times. V usage is TRBV5-6 and J usage is TRBJ2-7; no clear D gene. The CDR3 spans 14 residues. V lost 1 base to trimming and J lost 4 bases, with 12 bases between them. Germline V lookup: CDR1 SGHDT, CDR2 YYEEEE. The CDR3: CASSLWKGLYEQYF. For the CDR3, the DNA is TGTGCCAGCAGCTTGTGGAAAGGGTTGTACGAGCAGTACTTC.

By share, this clonotype counts as medium-sized. The V gene is TRBV12-3 or TRBV12-4, the J gene TRBJ1-1, with D perhaps TRBD1 (6 bases). The V end was cut by 6 bases, the J end by 4 bases, with 18 bases between. The CDR3 runs to 15 residues. CDR3 in amino acids: CASRPVGGRSTEAFF. The DNA for the CDR3 is TGTGCCAGCAGGCCTGTCGGGGGGCGAAGCACTGAAGCTTTCTTT.